This passage covers 13 T cell receptor beta chains from one sample sequenced in a study of shared clonotypes between healthy human individuals. Sequenced by immunoSEQ multiplex PCR; TCRdb stores in-frame clones only, minus some. This sample carries 850,000 to 1,200,000 clones, about 75% of them seen once, and the ten largest clones take 1.4%. What was sequenced was memory CD4+ T cells sorted from blood. This sample's subset: CD45RA-negative fraction. The receptors shown here come from a man younger than 30 in good health.

The chain joins TRBV30 to TRBJ2-1; 11 bases map to TRBD2. The germline V gene encodes CDR1 GTSNPN and CDR2 SVGIG (reference sequence). The CDR3 loop spans 14 amino acids. V dropped 4 bases and J dropped 6; count of bases not matched to a gene: 5. CDR3 sequence (DNA): TGTGCCTGGAAAGGGACTAGCGGTCTCAATGAGCAGTTCTTC. Its protein is CAWKGTSGLNEQFF.

CDR3 in amino acids: CAISPQAGEYNEQFF. As DNA, the CDR3 is TGTGCCATCAGCCCCCAAGCGGGAGAGTACAATGAGCAGTTCTTC. The chain carries TRBV10-3 and TRBJ2-1, with 8 bases lining up with TRBD2. The V gene end was trimmed by 6 bases and the J gene end by 4 bases; junction bases not matched to a gene: 8. Germline CDR1 reads ENHRY; CDR2 reads SYGVKD. The CDR3 contains 15 residues.

In the case of this clone: A far larger clone differs by one base, so this is likely a read error. The sample carries other DNA sequences with the same CDR3. This chain links TRBV7-9 with TRBJ2-3; 10 bases match TRBD2. The J segment lost 1 base and the V segment lost 5 bases, leaving 3 bases of the junction unmatched. The CDR3 contains 15 residues. CDR1 is SEHNR, CDR2 FQNEAQ, per germline (reference sequence). CDR3 in DNA: TGTGCCAGCAGCCGAGGACTAGCGGGCACAGATACGCAGTATTTT. It specifies CASSRGLAGTDTQYF.

This clone was seen a few times. Other DNA sequences within the sample encode an identical CDR3. This rearrangement joins TRBV7-9 to TRBJ1-2, with 8 bases identical to TRBD1. This CDR3 comprises 12 residues. Germline CDR1 is SEHNR and CDR2 is FQNEAQ (reference sequence). V was pared by 5 bases and J by 8 bases, with 4 bases of the junction left unmatched. The CDR3: CASSLTGVGYTF. The CDR3 DNA follows: TGTGCCAGCAGCCTGACAGGGGTAGGCTACACCTTC.

The chain links TRBV5-8 to TRBJ2-4; the D is unclear. This CDR3 has 14 amino acids. The V and J ends lost 1 base and 7 bases respectively, with 12 bases between them. CDR1 SGHTS and CDR2 YDEGEE come from the germline V gene. CDR3 sequence: CASSLYPDANIQYF. CDR3 DNA: TGTGCCAGCAGCTTGTACCCTGACGCGAACATTCAGTACTTC.

V gene TRBV5-1 combines with J gene TRBJ1-6; 9 nucleotides align to TRBD1. Trimming cost V 1 base and J 7 bases; bases outside gene matches: 6. CDR1 is SGHRS and CDR2 is YFSETQ in the germline V gene. This CDR3 is 16 amino acids long. CDR3 coding DNA: TGCGCCAGCAGCTTGTTAGGACAGGGGCTAAATTCACCCCTCCACTTT. Translating it yields CASSLLGQGLNSPLHF.

The V and J genes are TRBV7-8 and TRBJ1-6; possibly TRBD1 for D (6 bases). V was cut by 3 bases and J by 0 bases, with 12 bases left in between. The CDR3 length is 17 residues. Germline V CDR1 and CDR2: SGHVS, FQNEAQ. The CDR3, as DNA: TGTGCCAGCAGCTTCTCAACAGGGAGCTCCTATAATTCACCCCTCCACTTT. Translated: CASSFSTGSSYNSPLHF.

The chain recombines TRBV30 with TRBJ2-2, with D tentatively TRBD2 (5 bases). CDR1 and CDR2 from the germline V gene are GTSNPN and SVGIG (reference sequence). Trimming pared 1 base from V and 4 bases from J, leaving 13 bases between. The CDR3 consists of 15 residues. The CDR3 DNA is TGTGCCTGGAGTGGCCCCGGGGTGGGCACCGGGGAGCTGTTTTTT. Encoded protein: CAWSGPGVGTGELFF.

The V and J genes are TRBV4-1 and TRBJ2-3; 10 nucleotides align to TRBD2. V shed 0 bases, J shed 2 bases, and the junction held 5 bases outside the gene matches. CDR3 length: 17 residues. CDR1 and CDR2 from the germline V gene are MGHRA and YSYEKL. CDR3 DNA sequence: TGCGCCAGCAGCCAAGATCTAGCGGGGGCCCACACAGATACGCAGTATTTT. Protein: CASSQDLAGAHTDTQYF.

CDR3 DNA sequence: TGCGCCAGCAGCCAAGTGAAGCCCTCGAGCTCTGGAAACACCATATATTTT. It codes for CASSQVKPSSSGNTIYF. V and J are TRBV4-1 and TRBJ1-3; D is uncertain. Germline-derived CDR1 and CDR2 are MGHRA and YSYEKL. Trimming left V 1 base short and J 0 bases short, with 13 bases between. This CDR3 has 17 residues.

This clone was detected a few times. The chain combines TRBV2 with TRBJ2-2; the D gene is possibly TRBD1 (7 bases). CDR3 length: 15 amino acids. The ends were cut back, 8 bases at V and 0 bases at J, with 13 bases in the middle. The germline gives CDR1 SNHLY, CDR2 FYNNEI. CDR3 sequence reads: CASARGTANTGELFF. The CDR3, as DNA: TGTGCCAGCGCTCGCGGGACAGCGAACACCGGGGAGCTGTTTTTT.

This clone has only a few counts. The chain joins TRBV2 to TRBJ2-1; D perhaps matches TRBD2 (6 bases). CDR3 length: 18 amino acids. Germline V gene data show CDR1 as SNHLY and CDR2 as FYNNEI. V was trimmed by 11 bases and J by 6 bases, leaving 32 bases between them. The CDR3 is CAHAGSNNGGPFRNEQFF. CDR3 nucleotides: TGTGCCCACGCGGGCAGCAATAATGGAGGGCCCTTCCGCAATGAGCAGTTCTTC.

This chain joins TRBV10-3 and TRBJ2-5, with a tentative D call TRBD1 (5 bases). The CDR3 is 12 amino acids. Germline V lookup: CDR1 ENHRY, CDR2 SYGVKD. V was clipped by 4 bases and J by 4 bases, with 7 bases between them. This chain's CDR3 is CAISGGAETQYF. Here the CDR3 DNA reads TGTGCCATCAGTGGTGGGGCAGAGACCCAGTACTTC.